The clone carrying this TCR beta chain was counted a single time. This entry comes from a study of shared clonotypes between healthy human individuals. Clones were read by immunoSEQ multiplex PCR, and TCRdb kept only the in-frame ones, dropping some. The top ten hold about an eighth of the sample, which has fewer than 650,000 clones, 60% to 85% seen once. Sequences were obtained from PBMCs. The sequence was collected from a woman aged 40 to 49 in good health. Some clones in this sample may be carry-over from other donors' samples.

Written as DNA, the CDR3 is TGTGCCAGCAGCCTATCGGGGACCCAGTACTTC. This gives the protein CASSLSGTQYF. The V gene is TRBV2, the J gene TRBJ2-5, with unresolved D. The CDR3 is 11 amino acids. Trimming pared 6 bases from V and 7 bases from J, leaving 9 bases between. CDR1 is SNHLY and CDR2 is FYNNEI in the germline V gene.